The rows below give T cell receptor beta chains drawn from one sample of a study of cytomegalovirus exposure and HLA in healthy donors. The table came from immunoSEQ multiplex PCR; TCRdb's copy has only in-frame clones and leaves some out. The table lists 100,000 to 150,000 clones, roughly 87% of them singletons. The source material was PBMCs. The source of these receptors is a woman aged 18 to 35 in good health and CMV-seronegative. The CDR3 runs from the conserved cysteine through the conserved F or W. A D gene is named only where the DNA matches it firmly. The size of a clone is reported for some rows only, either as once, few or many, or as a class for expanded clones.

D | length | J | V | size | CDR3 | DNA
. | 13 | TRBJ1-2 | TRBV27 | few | CASSPRQAYGYTF | TGTGCCAGCAGTCCACGACAGGCCTATGGCTACACCTTC
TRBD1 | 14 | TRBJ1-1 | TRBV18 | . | CASSPVTGSTEAFF | TGTGCCAGCTCCCCGGTGACAGGGAGCACTGAAGCTTTCTTT
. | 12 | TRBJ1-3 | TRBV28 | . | CASSRSGNTIYF | TGTGCCAGCTCGAGATCCGGAAACACCATATATTTT
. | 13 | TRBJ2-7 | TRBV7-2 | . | CASSSWGVYEQYF | TGTGCCAGCAGCTCGTGGGGGGTTTACGAGCAGTACTTC
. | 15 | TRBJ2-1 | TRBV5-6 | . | CASSLPPGLRNEQFF | TGTGCCAGCAGCTTACCTCCGGGACTCCGCAATGAGCAGTTCTTC
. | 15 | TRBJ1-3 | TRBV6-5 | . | CASSQHRGGGNTIYF | TGTGCCAGCAGTCAACATCGGGGTGGTGGAAACACCATATATTTT
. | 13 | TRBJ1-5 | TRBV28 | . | CATSGGNNQPQHF | TGTGCCACCTCCGGGGGTAACAATCAGCCCCAGCATTTT
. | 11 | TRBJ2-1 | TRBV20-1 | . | CSASIRDEQFF | TGCAGTGCTAGCATCCGGGATGAGCAGTTCTTC
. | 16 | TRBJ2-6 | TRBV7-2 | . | CASSLRSGSGANVLTF | TGTGCCAGCAGCTTAAGGAGCGGTTCTGGGGCCAACGTCCTGACTTTC
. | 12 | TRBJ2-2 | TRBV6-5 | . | CATSRSTGELFF | TGTGCCACCTCACGGTCCACCGGGGAGCTGTTTTTT
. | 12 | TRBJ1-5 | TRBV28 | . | CASGTYNQPQHF | TGTGCCAGCGGGACTTACAATCAGCCCCAGCATTTT
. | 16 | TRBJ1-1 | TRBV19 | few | CASSFLGIGMNTEAFF | TGTGCCAGTAGTTTCCTGGGTATCGGGATGAACACTGAAGCTTTCTTT
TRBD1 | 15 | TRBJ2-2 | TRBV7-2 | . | CASSLRQGNTGELFF | TGTGCCAGCAGCCTCAGACAGGGAAACACCGGGGAGCTGTTTTTT
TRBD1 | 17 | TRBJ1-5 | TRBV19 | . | CASSISKGQGRNQPQHF | TGTGCCAGTAGTATCTCGAAGGGACAGGGGCGCAATCAGCCCCAGCATTTT
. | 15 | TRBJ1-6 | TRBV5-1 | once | CASSLDSSYNSPLHF | TGCGCCAGCAGCTTGGACAGCTCCTATAATTCACCCCTCCACTTT
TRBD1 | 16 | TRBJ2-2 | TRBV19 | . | CASSISGGADTGELFF | TGTGCCAGTAGTATATCAGGGGGCGCGGACACCGGGGAGCTGTTTTTT
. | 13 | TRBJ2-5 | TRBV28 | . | CASRQGMKETQYF | TGTGCCAGCCGGCAGGGAATGAAAGAGACCCAGTACTTC
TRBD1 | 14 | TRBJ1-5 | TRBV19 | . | CASRDRVGGQPQHF | TGTGCCAGTAGGGACAGGGTAGGTGGTCAGCCCCAGCATTTT
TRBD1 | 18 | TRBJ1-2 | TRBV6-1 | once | CASSEGLGTGSVSEGYTF | TGTGCCAGCAGTGAAGGTCTTGGGACAGGGTCAGTGTCAGAGGGCTACACCTTC
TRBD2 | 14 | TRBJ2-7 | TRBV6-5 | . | CASIQTSGRHEQYF | TGTGCCAGCATTCAGACTAGCGGGAGGCACGAGCAGTACTTC
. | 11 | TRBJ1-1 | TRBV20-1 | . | CSAKGETEAFF | TGCAGTGCTAAGGGGGAAACTGAAGCTTTCTTT
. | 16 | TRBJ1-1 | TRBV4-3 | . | CASSQDPQGANTEAFF | TGCGCCAGCAGCCAAGACCCCCAAGGGGCGAACACTGAAGCTTTCTTT
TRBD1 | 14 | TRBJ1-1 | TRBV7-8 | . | CASSTGGVNTEAFF | TGTGCCAGCAGCACAGGGGGGGTGAACACTGAAGCTTTCTTT
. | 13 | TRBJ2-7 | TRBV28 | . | CASSFILEYEQYF | TGTGCCAGCAGTTTTATACTCGAATACGAGCAGTACTTC
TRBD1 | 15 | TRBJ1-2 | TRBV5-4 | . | CASSWDSYKNYGYTF | TGTGCCAGCAGTTGGGACAGCTATAAAAACTATGGCTACACCTTC
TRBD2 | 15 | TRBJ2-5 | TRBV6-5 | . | CASRPERGARETQYF | TGTGCCAGCAGACCCGAGCGGGGGGCTAGGGAGACCCAGTACTTC
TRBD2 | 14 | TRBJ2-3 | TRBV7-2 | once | CASTLSGSADTQYF | TGTGCCAGCACTCTCAGCGGGAGCGCAGATACGCAGTATTTT
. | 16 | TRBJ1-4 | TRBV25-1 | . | CASSNPTGATNEKLFF | TGTGCCAGCAGTAACCCTACAGGAGCAACTAATGAAAAACTGTTTTTT
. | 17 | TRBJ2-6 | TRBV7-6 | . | CASSFGGQFSGANVLTF | TGTGCCAGCAGCTTCGGCGGACAGTTTTCTGGGGCCAACGTCCTGACTTTC
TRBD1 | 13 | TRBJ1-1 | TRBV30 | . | CAWARDRVAEAFF | TGTGCCTGGGCCCGGGACAGGGTCGCTGAAGCTTTCTTT
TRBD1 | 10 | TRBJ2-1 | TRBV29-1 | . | CSVGQGVQFF | TGCAGCGTCGGACAGGGCGTGCAGTTCTTC
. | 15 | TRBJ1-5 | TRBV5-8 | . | CASSLGQGSNQPQHF | TGTGCCAGCAGCTTGGGGCAGGGTAGCAATCAGCCCCAGCATTTT
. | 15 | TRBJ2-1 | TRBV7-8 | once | CASSLDSRLLLEQFF | TGTGCCAGCAGCTTGGACAGTAGACTTCTACTAGAGCAGTTCTTC
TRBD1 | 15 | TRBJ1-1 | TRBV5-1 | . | CASSLTGGVNTEAFF | TGCGCCAGCAGCTTAACAGGGGGGGTGAACACTGAAGCTTTCTTT
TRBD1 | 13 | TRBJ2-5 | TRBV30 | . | CAWSVQGKETQYF | TGTGCCTGGAGTGTACAGGGGAAAGAGACCCAGTACTTC
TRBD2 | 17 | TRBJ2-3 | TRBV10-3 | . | CAISESGRIVGTDTQYF | TGTGCCATCAGTGAAAGCGGGAGGATCGTTGGAACAGATACGCAGTATTTT
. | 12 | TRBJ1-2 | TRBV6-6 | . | CASRGGVHGYTF | TGTGCCAGCAGGGGAGGGGTCCATGGCTACACCTTC
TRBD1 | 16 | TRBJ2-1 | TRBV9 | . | CASSGPGQGYYNEQFF | TGTGCCAGCAGCGGACCGGGACAGGGCTATTACAATGAGCAGTTCTTC
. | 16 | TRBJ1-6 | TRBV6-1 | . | CASSDFVGLANSPLHF | TGTGCCAGCAGTGATTTCGTGGGCCTCGCTAATTCACCCCTCCACTTT
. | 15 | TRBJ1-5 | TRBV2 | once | CASSENVNSNQPQHF | TGTGCCAGCAGTGAAAATGTCAATAGCAATCAGCCCCAGCATTTT
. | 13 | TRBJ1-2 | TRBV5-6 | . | CASSFPLSYGYTF | TGTGCCAGCAGCTTTCCTTTGAGTTATGGCTACACCTTC